Each of the 17 T cell receptor beta chains below was sequenced from the same sample in a study of CD8+ T cells in alopecia areata. Extraction and reverse transcription of RNA yielded cDNA as the sequencing template. Sequencing used immunoSEQ multiplex PCR; TCRdb keeps in-frame clones, though not all of them. The table records about 200,000 clones, roughly 70% of them present only once. Treatment defined: oral pan-JAK inhibitor, 5-10 mg twice daily. Here the sequenced sample was CD4+ T cells sorted from blood, taken at approximately week 50, from a patient treated with tofacitinib. Receptors were obtained from a human donor with alopecia areata.

The rearrangement joins TRBV30 to TRBJ2-1; maybe TRBD1 (5 bases). V was cut by 2 bases and J by 7 bases, with 12 bases left in between. The germline gives CDR1 GTSNPN, CDR2 SVGIG (reference sequence). The CDR3 is made up of 13 amino acids. The CDR3 spells CAWSLGHLNEQFF. CDR3 DNA: TGTGCCTGGAGTTTAGGACACCTGAATGAGCAGTTCTTC.

The rearrangement links TRBV7-7 to TRBJ2-7; 7 nucleotides agree with TRBD1. V was pared by 5 bases and J by 3 bases, with 4 bases of the junction left unmatched. The CDR3 has 13 amino acids. Germline V lookup: CDR1 SSHAT, CDR2 FNYEAQ (reference sequence). In nucleotides, the CDR3 is TGTGCCAGCAGCCTCGGACAGGACTACGAGCAGTACTTC. It encodes CASSLGQDYEQYF.

CDR3 in amino acids: CASSFGLIPGNTEAFF. As DNA, the CDR3 is TGCGCCAGCAGCTTTGGACTTATCCCGGGTAACACTGAAGCTTTCTTT. The J gene is TRBJ1-1, the V gene TRBV5-1; D call uncertain. Deletions cut 2 bases from V and 2 bases from J, with 16 bases between. The CDR3 has 16 amino acids. Germline loops: CDR1 SGHRS, CDR2 YFSETQ.

The gene calls are TRBV5-4 and TRBJ2-1; D unresolved. CDR1 is SGHNT and CDR2 is YYREEE in the germline V gene (reference sequence). The CDR3 covers 15 residues. V lost 0 bases, J lost 0 bases, and 7 bases lay in between. The CDR3 DNA follows: TGTGCCAGCAGCTTGGGCGCGAGCTCCTACAATGAGCAGTTCTTC. This gives the protein CASSLGASSYNEQFF.

V is TRBV29-1 and J is TRBJ2-7; 8 nucleotides line up with TRBD1. Germline assignment: CDR1 SQVTM and CDR2 ANQGSEA. With 5 bases clipped from V and 6 bases from J, the junction kept 18 bases outside the gene matches. The CDR3 covers 16 residues. CDR3 in DNA: TGCAGCGTTACTAAGGGACAGACTACAGGGGGTGGCGAGCAGTACTTC. Translation: CSVTKGQTTGGGEQYF.

The chain combines TRBV10-3 with TRBJ2-3; D may be TRBD2 (5 bases). Germline loops: CDR1 ENHRY, CDR2 SYGVKD. The V end lost 11 bases, the J end lost 2 bases, and 20 bases lay between the germline ends. The CDR3 is 15 residues long. The chain's CDR3 is CAVTSNLADTDTQYF. CDR3 coding DNA: TGTGCCGTCACTAGTAACCTAGCCGACACAGATACGCAGTATTTT.

The rearrangement links TRBV27 to TRBJ1-2; 7 bases are shared with TRBD1. The germline V gene encodes CDR1 MNHEY and CDR2 SMNVEV (reference sequence). V was clipped by 6 bases and J by 4 bases; unmatched bases: 11. This CDR3 spans 15 amino acids. CDR3 region: CASRNQMAGGYGYTF. DNA of the CDR3: TGTGCCAGCAGGAACCAAATGGCAGGGGGCTATGGCTACACCTTC.

V usage is TRBV10-3 and J usage is TRBJ2-3; 9 bases align to TRBD2. The CDR3 runs 16 residues. Trimming took 5 bases from V and 2 from J; bases not matched to a gene: 8. The germline V gene has CDR1 ENHRY and CDR2 SYGVKD. The CDR3, as DNA: TGTGCCATCAGTTTGGGACTAGCAGACCTCACAGATACGCAGTATTTT. It codes for CAISLGLADLTDTQYF.

This clone was observed a handful of times. The chain uses TRBV2 and TRBJ1-2, with TRBD1 as a possible D gene (6 bases). The ends were cut back, 5 bases at V and 4 bases at J, with 11 bases in the middle. Germline V gives CDR1 SNHLY, CDR2 FYNNEI. CDR3 length: 13 residues. CDR3: CASSKDRSYGYTF. CDR3 nucleotides: TGTGCCAGCAGTAAGGACAGATCCTATGGCTACACCTTC.

This chain links TRBV29-1 with TRBJ1-1, with D possibly matching TRBD1 (5 bases). Germline V gives CDR1 SQVTM, CDR2 ANQGSEA. V was clipped by 2 bases and J by 1 base, with 11 bases between them. The CDR3 is made up of 14 amino acids. CDR3 nucleotide sequence: TGCAGCGTTGAATCCCGACAGAGGAACACTGAAGCTTTCTTT. Protein product: CSVESRQRNTEAFF.

This clone was recorded a few times. This chain links TRBV25-1 with TRBJ1-2; D unclear. Between the trimmed V and J ends, which lost 5 bases and 7 bases, there was a span of 14 bases. CDR1 and CDR2 from the germline V gene are MGHDK and SYGVNS. The CDR3 covers 13 residues. CDR3 nucleotide sequence: TGTGCCAGCAGTATCGATTATTTACGTGGCTACACCTTC. It codes for CASSIDYLRGYTF.

The chain has TRBV20-1 and TRBJ2-7, with unresolved D. CDR3 length: 11 residues. V gave up 7 bases and J gave up 0 bases, with 7 bases separating them. Per the germline V gene, CDR1 is DFQATT and CDR2 is SNEGSKA (reference sequence). The CDR3 loop reads CSVSTSYEQYF. The CDR3 DNA is TGCAGTGTCAGCACCTCCTACGAGCAGTACTTC.

This clone was found a few times. The chain couples TRBV4-2 to TRBJ2-5; D is ambiguous. With 4 bases removed from V and 4 bases from J, the gap between germline ends came to 13 bases. The CDR3 contains 14 residues. Germline V CDR1 and CDR2: LGHNA, YNFKEQ. CDR3 DNA: TGTGCCAGCAGCCGAGGACCCATGGGAGAGACCCAGTACTTC. It yields the protein CASSRGPMGETQYF.

This sequence joins TRBV11-2 and TRBJ1-1; TRBD1 aligns across 8 bases. Germline V gives CDR1 SGHAT, CDR2 FQNNGV. The J segment lost 2 bases and the V segment lost 7 bases, leaving 9 bases of the junction unmatched. CDR3 length: 15 amino acids. The CDR3 spells CASTSIGQGNTEAFF. The DNA for the CDR3 is TGTGCCAGCACCTCGATAGGACAGGGAAACACTGAAGCTTTCTTT. Looking up the rest from reference TRBV11-2 and TRBJ1-1 gives the full variable domain: EAGVAQSPRYKIIEKRQSVAFWCNPISGHATLYWYQQILGQGPKLLIQFQNNGVVDDSQLPKDRFSAERLKGVDSTLKIQPAKLEDSAVYLCASTSIGQGNTEAFFGQGTRLTVV.

This clone was counted between two and nine times. V gene TRBV4-1 combines with J gene TRBJ2-6; D perhaps matches TRBD1 (6 bases). Germline assignment: CDR1 MGHRA and CDR2 YSYEKL. The CDR3 covers 18 residues. V dropped 2 bases and J dropped 0 bases, with 14 bases sitting between them. In DNA, the CDR3 is TGCGCCAGCAGCCAACTCCAGGGGAAGAGCTCTGGGGCCAACGTCCTGACTTTC. Translated, it gives CASSQLQGKSSGANVLTF.

The V call is TRBV2, the J call TRBJ1-1, with D hard to call. CDR3 length equals 12 residues. V lost 6 bases and J 7 bases, leaving 12 bases between the germline ends. Looked up from germline, CDR1 is SNHLY and CDR2 is FYNNEI. The DNA for the CDR3 is TGTGCCAGCAGCAGGAGCAGCCGTGAAGCTTTCTTT. This encodes CASSRSSREAFF.

The chain joins TRBV4-3 to TRBJ1-2, with TRBD1 as a possible D gene (6 bases). The CDR3 has 15 amino acids. V gave up 0 bases and J gave up 4 bases, with 12 bases separating them. The germline gives CDR1 LGHNA, CDR2 YSLEER. CDR3 protein: CASSQDAGDGYGYTF. DNA of the CDR3: TGCGCCAGCAGCCAAGATGCAGGGGATGGCTATGGCTACACCTTC.